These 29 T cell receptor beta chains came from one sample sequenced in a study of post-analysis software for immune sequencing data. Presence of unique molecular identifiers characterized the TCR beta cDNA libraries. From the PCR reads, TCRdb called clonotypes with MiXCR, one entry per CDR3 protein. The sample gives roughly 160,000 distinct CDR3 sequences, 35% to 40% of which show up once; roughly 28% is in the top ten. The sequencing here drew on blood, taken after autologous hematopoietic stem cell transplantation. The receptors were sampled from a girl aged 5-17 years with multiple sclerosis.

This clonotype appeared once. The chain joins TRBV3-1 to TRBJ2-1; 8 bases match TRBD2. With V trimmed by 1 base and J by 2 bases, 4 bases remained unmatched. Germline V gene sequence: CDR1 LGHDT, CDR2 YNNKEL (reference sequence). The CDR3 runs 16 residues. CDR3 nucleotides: TGTGCCAGCAGCCAAGGCATTAGCGGGACCTACAATGAGCAGTTCTTC. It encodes CASSQGISGTYNEQFF.

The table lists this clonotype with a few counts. CDR3 sequence (DNA): TGTGCCAGCAGTTTAGTGATGCCGAGGTCACACACAGATACGCAGTATTTT. Translation: CASSLVMPRSHTDTQYF. The chain links TRBV27 to TRBJ2-3; no clear D. The V and J ends lost 2 bases and 2 bases respectively, with 17 bases between them. CDR3 length: 17 amino acids. Per the germline V gene, CDR1 is MNHEY and CDR2 is SMNVEV (reference sequence).

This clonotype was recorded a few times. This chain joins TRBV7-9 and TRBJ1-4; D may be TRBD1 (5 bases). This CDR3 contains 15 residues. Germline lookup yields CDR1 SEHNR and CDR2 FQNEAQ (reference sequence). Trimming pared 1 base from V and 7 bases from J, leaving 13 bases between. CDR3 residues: CASSLELRGGEKLFF. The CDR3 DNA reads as TGTGCCAGCAGCTTAGAGTTGAGGGGAGGTGAAAAACTGTTTTTT.

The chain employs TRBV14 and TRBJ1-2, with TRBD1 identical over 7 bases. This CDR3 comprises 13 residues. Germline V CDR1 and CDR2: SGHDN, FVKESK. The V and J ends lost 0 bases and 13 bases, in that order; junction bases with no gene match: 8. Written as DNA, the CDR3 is TGTGCCAGCAGCCAAGAAAGAACAGGGGCCTGCACCTTC. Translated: CASSQERTGACTF.

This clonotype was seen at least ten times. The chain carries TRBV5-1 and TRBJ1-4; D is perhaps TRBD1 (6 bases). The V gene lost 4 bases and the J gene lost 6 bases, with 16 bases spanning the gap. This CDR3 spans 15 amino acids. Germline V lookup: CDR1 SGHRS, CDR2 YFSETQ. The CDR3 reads CASSLDGTRDEKLFF. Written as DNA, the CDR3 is TGCGCCAGCAGCCTGGACGGGACACGGGATGAAAAACTGTTTTTT.

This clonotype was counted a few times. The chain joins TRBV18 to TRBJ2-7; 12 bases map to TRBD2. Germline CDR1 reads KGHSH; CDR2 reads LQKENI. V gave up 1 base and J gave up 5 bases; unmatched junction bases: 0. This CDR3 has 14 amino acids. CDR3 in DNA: TGTGCCAGCTCACCACGACTAGCGGGAGACGAGCAGTACTTC. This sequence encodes CASSPRLAGDEQYF.

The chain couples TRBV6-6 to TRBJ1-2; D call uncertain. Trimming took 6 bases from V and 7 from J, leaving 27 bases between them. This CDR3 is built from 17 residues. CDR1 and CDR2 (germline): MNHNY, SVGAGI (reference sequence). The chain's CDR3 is CASSDLRVLSLGGGYTF. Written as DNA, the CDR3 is TGTGCCAGCAGCGACCTACGCGTATTATCTTTAGGCGGTGGCTACACCTTC.

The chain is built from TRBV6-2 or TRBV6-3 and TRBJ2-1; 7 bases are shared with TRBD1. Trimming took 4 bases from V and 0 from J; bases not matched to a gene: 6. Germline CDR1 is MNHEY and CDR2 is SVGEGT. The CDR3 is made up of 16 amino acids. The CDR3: CASSLTGTSSYNEQFF. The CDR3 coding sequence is TGTGCCAGCAGTTTGACAGGGACGAGCTCCTACAATGAGCAGTTCTTC.

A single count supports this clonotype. CDR3: CSVGRGDGSYNEQFF. In DNA, the CDR3 is TGCAGCGTTGGAAGGGGTGACGGGTCCTACAATGAGCAGTTCTTC. The rearrangement links TRBV29-1 to TRBJ2-1, with D perhaps TRBD1 (5 bases). Germline-derived CDR1 and CDR2 are SQVTM and ANQGSEA. The CDR3 is made up of 15 amino acids. With 4 bases removed from V and 1 base from J, the gap between germline ends came to 14 bases.

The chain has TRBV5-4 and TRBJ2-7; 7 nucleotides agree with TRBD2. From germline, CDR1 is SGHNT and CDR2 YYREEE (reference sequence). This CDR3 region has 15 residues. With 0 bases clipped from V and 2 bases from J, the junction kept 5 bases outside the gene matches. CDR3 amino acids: CASSLAASGTYEQYF. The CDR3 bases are TGTGCCAGCAGCTTGGCGGCTAGCGGAACCTACGAGCAGTACTTC.

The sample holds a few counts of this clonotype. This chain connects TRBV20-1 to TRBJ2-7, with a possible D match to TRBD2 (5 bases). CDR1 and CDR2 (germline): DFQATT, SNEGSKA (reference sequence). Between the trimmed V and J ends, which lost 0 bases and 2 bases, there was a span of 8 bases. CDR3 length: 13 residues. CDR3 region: CSARDSGTYEQYF. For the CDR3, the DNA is TGCAGTGCTAGAGATTCGGGAACCTACGAGCAGTACTTC.

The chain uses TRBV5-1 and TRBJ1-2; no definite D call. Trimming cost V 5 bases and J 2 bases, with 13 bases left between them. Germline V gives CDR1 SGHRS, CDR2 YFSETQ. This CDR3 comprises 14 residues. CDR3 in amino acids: CASRPSAYNYGYTF. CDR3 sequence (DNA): TGCGCCAGCAGGCCCTCCGCCTACAACTATGGCTACACCTTC.

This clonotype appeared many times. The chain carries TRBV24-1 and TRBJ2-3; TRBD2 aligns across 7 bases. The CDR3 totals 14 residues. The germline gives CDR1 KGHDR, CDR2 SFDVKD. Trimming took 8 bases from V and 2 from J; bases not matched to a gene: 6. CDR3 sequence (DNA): TGTGCCACCAATGGGGGAGGGTCCACAGATACGCAGTATTTT. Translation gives CATNGGGSTDTQYF.

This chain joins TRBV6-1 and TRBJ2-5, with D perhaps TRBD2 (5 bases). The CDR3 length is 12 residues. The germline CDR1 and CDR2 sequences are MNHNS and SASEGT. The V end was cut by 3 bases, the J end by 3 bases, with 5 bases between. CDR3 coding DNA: TGTGCCAGCAGTGACGGGAAAGAGACCCAGTACTTC. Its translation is CASSDGKETQYF.

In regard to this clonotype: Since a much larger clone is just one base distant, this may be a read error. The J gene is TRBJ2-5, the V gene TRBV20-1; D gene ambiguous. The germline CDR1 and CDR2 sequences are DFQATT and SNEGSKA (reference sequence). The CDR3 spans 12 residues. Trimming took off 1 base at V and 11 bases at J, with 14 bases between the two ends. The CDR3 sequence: CSARVGPHEQYF. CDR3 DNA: TGCAGTGCTAGAGTCGGCCCCCATGAGCAGTACTTC.

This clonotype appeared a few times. This CDR3 reads CASSPGTVDQPQHF. DNA for the CDR3: TGTGCCAGCAGCCCAGGGACGGTAGATCAGCCCCAGCATTTT. V usage is TRBV7-8 and J usage is TRBJ1-5; D is possibly TRBD1 (5 bases). Germline V gene data show CDR1 as SGHVS and CDR2 as FQNEAQ. V was clipped by 5 bases and J by 5 bases, with 13 bases between them. CDR3 length equals 14 residues.

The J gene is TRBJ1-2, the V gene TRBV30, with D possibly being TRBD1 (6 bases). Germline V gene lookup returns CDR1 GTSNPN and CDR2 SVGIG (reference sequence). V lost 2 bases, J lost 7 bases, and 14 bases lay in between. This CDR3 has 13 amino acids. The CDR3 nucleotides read TGTGCCTGGAGTCATACAGGGAGTAGTGGCTACACCTTC. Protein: CAWSHTGSSGYTF.

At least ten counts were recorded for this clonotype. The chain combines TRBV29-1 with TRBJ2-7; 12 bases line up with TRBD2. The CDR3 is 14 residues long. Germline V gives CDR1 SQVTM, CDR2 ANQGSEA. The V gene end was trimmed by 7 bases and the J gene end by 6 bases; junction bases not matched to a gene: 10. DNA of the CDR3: TGCAGCGCTACGACTAGCGGGAGCCGGGGCGAGCAGTACTTC. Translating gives CSATTSGSRGEQYF.

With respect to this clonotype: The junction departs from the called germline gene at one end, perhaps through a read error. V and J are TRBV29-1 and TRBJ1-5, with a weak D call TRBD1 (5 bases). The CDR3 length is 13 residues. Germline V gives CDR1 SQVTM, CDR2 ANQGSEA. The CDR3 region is CSVGEGRNQPRHF. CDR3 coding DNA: TGCAGCGTTGGCGAGGGACGAAATCAGCCCCGGCATTTT.

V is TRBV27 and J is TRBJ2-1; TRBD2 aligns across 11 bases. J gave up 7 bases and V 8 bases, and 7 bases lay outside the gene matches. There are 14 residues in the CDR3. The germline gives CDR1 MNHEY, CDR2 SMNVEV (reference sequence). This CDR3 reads CASSQTSGINEQFF. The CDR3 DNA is TGTGCCAGCTCCCAGACTAGCGGGATAAATGAGCAGTTCTTC.

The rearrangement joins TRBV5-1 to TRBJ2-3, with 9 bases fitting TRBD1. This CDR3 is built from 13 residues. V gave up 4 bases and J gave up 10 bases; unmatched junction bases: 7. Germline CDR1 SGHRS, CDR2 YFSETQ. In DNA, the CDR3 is TGCGCCAGCAGCCGCCGGACAGGGGACGCGCAGTATTTT. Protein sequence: CASSRRTGDAQYF.

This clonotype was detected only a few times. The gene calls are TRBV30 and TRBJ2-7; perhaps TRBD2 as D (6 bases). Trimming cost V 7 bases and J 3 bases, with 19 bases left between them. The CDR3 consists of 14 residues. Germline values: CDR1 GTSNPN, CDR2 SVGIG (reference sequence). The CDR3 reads CASKSGVADYEQYF. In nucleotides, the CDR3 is TGTGCCTCTAAATCGGGGGTGGCGGACTACGAGCAGTACTTC.

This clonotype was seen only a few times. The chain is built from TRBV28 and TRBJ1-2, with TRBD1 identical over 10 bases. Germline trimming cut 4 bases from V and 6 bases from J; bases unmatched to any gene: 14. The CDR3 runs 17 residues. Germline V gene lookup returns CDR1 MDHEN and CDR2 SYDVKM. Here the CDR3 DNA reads TGTGCCAGCAGTTCCCCCGGGGACAGGGACAGGGGCCATGGCTACACCTTC. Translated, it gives CASSSPGDRDRGHGYTF.

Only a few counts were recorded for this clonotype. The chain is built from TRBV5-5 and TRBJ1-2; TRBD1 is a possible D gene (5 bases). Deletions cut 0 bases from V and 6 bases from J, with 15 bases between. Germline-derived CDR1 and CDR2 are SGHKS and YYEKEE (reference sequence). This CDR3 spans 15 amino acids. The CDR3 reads CASSLDQGLGHGYTF. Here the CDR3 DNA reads TGTGCCAGCAGCTTGGATCAGGGATTAGGGCATGGCTACACCTTC.

The CDR3 protein is CASSPSRGANVLTF. CDR3 in DNA: TGTGCCAGCAGCCCCTCACGCGGGGCCAACGTCCTGACTTTC. The chain recombines TRBV9 with TRBJ2-6; D is ambiguous. V lost 4 bases and J 4 bases, leaving 9 bases between the germline ends. Germline-derived CDR1 and CDR2 are SGDLS and YYNGEE. The CDR3 totals 14 residues.

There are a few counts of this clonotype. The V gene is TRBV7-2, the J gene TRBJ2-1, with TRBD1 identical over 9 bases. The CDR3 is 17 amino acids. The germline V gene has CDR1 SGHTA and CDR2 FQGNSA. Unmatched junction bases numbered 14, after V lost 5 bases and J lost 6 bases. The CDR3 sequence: CASSPGTGLGRFNEQFF. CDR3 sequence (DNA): TGTGCCAGCAGCCCAGGGACAGGGCTGGGCAGGTTCAATGAGCAGTTCTTC.

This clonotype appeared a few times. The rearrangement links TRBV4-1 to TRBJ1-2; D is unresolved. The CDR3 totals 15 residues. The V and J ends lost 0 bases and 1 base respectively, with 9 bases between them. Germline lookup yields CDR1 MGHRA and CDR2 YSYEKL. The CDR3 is CASSQESRSNYGYTF. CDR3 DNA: TGCGCCAGCAGCCAAGAAAGCAGGAGTAACTATGGCTACACCTTC.

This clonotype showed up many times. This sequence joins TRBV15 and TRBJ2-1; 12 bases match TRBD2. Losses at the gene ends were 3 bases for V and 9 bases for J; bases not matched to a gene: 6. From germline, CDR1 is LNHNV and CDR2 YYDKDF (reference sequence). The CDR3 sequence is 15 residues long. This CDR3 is CATSRLAGGPVEQFF. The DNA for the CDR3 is TGTGCCACCAGCAGGCTAGCGGGAGGGCCGGTTGAGCAGTTCTTC.

The CDR3 loop is CASSSLAFSRQGTDTQYF. The DNA for the CDR3 is TGCGCCAGCAGCTCTTTAGCTTTTTCCCGACAGGGGACAGATACGCAGTATTTT. The J gene is TRBJ2-3, the V gene TRBV5-1; TRBD1 aligns across 8 bases. This CDR3 is built from 18 residues. Losses at the gene ends were 3 bases for V and 3 bases for J; bases not matched to a gene: 15. CDR1 SGHRS and CDR2 YFSETQ come from the germline V gene.